This TCR beta chain was profiled in a study of blood T cell repertoires in COVID-19 (TCRdb year 2020). At the level of the whole study: Collaborator samples came from the United States, Italy and Spain and covered acute and convalescent phases of COVID-19. The material from the prospective study consisted of cDNA or gDNA derived from T cells, B-cell-depleted T cells, or PBMCs. The dataset comprised deeply sampled blood TCRbeta repertoires from subjects exposed to, actively infected with, or recovered from COVID-19. The repertoires were released in a freely available public database intended as a resource for research on the immune response to SARS-CoV-2. The samples were drawn from the first 160 participants of the ongoing ImmuneRACE study and from 1,254 subjects provided by 6 global collaborators. The sample metadata nearly always contained a de-identified subject ID, COVID-19 status, age in years and sex. Where HLA class I and class II types were available, the types were taken from metadata supplied by the sample provider, not from assay-based typing.

Results the study describes overall, beyond this receptor: How much clinical and demographic metadata was included differed by source and by participant, and the metadata was provided uncurated.

A remark on this clone: The clone's antigen remains unknown. Base-call qualities are not available, and no considerably larger clone is one nucleotide away.

Participants in the prospective study were aged about 18 to 90 years, lived in about two dozen United States geographic areas, and enrolled through a virtual design. In the prospective study, cohorts were assigned on the basis of participant-reported clinical history obtained from a screening survey and a study questionnaire. For ImmuneRACE Cohort 3, a participant was defined as recovered based on two consecutive negative NP/OP PCR tests, clearance by a healthcare professional, or resolution of symptoms. Mobile phlebotomists in the prospective study collected whole blood, serum and a nasopharyngeal or oropharyngeal swab from every participant. Over an approximately 2-month period, participants in the prospective study had the option of providing additional blood draws and questionnaires. Before DNA extraction, blood samples from the prospective study were shipped at room temperature or frozen.

The immunoSEQ Assay, a bias-controlled multiplex PCR, was used to amplify TCRbeta CDR3 regions from genomic DNA. Per the source publication's procedure: The number of nucleated cells in each sample was estimated from the amplification of reference gene primers within the assay. To quantify the absolute abundance of each unique TCRbeta CDR3 rearrangement, sequence reads were collapsed and filtered. For each sample, productive Simpson clonality was calculated as the square root of Simpson's diversity index across productive rearrangements. TCRdb holds this immuneACCESS table with in-frame rearrangements only. Some clones are missing; in checked studies, unresolved V genes explain under half, and the rest has no known cause. From that table come the V and J calls and clone size; the DNA was used to work out D and trimming. Recorded for this sample are 300,000 to 400,000 clones; 80% to 90% of them occurred a single time. Of the sample, around 4.6% is held by the ten largest clones.

Sequencing used PBMCs or T cells enriched from blood (not recorded which). This clonotype was sampled from a man between 25 and 39 years old who had recovered from COVID-19.

The nucleotide sequence is TGCGCCAGCAGCTTCCTTCCCGAAGCGGGGCAAGGCGACGAGCAGTACTTC. This encodes CASSFLPEAGQGDEQYF. In this chain, TRBV5-1 is recombined with TRBJ2-7; the junction holds 7 bases that match TRBD2. CDR1 and CDR2 were assigned from the germline V gene as SGHRS and YFSETQ. Its CDR3 holds 17 amino acids, cysteine through phenylalanine. Left in the record is the CDR3 DNA by itself, 51 bases read in frame from the first base. Germline trimming: 2 bases from V, 5 bases from J; junction bases outside gene matches: 16. Outside the CDR3, residues come from the reference TRBV5-1 and TRBJ2-7 proteins, so the full variable domain is: KAGVTQTPRYLIKTRGQQVTLSCSPISGHRSVSWYQQTPGQGLQFLFEYFSETQRNKGNFPGRFSGRQFSNSRSEMNVSTLELGDSALYLCASSFLPEAGQGDEQYFGPGTRLTVT.